What follows are 13 T cell receptor beta chains derived from one specimen sequenced in a study of blood T cell repertoires in COVID-19. Generated by immunoSEQ multiplex PCR, the TCRdb table keeps only in-frame clones and is missing some. The repertoire consists of 180,000 or so clones, with around 87% occurring once and the leading ten covering around 2.7%. Sequenced: peripheral blood. All receptors derive from a man aged 35 to 55 with active or convalescent COVID-19.

The rearrangement joins TRBV19 to TRBJ2-1; TRBD1 might be the D (5 bases). Trimming pared 9 bases from V and 4 bases from J, leaving 19 bases between. This CDR3 region has 15 residues. Germline CDR1 is LNHDA and CDR2 is SQIVND (reference sequence). For the CDR3, the DNA is TGTGCCAGCAAAGCTCAGGGATGGGGATACAATGAGCAGTTCTTC. Its protein is CASKAQGWGYNEQFF.

V gene TRBV19 combines with J gene TRBJ2-5, with 7 bases matching TRBD1. The CDR3 contains 16 residues. V shed 5 bases, J shed 4 bases, and the junction held 13 bases outside the gene matches. Looked up from germline, CDR1 is LNHDA and CDR2 is SQIVND (reference sequence). This chain's CDR3 is CASSAQTGRRVETQYF. Here the CDR3 DNA reads TGTGCCAGTAGTGCCCAGACAGGGCGGAGAGTAGAGACCCAGTACTTC.

This clone was detected only once. The chain is built from TRBV29-1 and TRBJ2-2; the D gene is possibly TRBD1 (5 bases). This CDR3 has 12 amino acids. In germline, CDR1 is SQVTM, CDR2 ANQGSEA. Trimming pared 3 bases from V and 4 bases from J, leaving 6 bases between. As DNA, the CDR3 is TGCAGCGTTGACAGGGCCACCGGGGAGCTGTTTTTT. It is translated as CSVDRATGELFF.

This CDR3 reads CASSSRTGEGHTF. The CDR3 DNA reads as TGTGCCAGCAGCTCCAGGACAGGGGAAGGCCACACCTTC. The chain has TRBV7-3 and TRBJ1-2; 9 positions match TRBD1. J gave up 12 bases and V 4 bases, and 9 bases lay outside the gene matches. CDR1 is SGHTA and CDR2 is FQGTGA in the germline V gene. The CDR3 covers 13 residues. The full variable domain, with the rest looked up from reference TRBV7-3 and TRBJ1-2, is GAGVSQTPSNKVTEKGKYVELRCDPISGHTALYWYRQSLGQGPEFLIYFQGTGAADDSGLPNDRFFAVRPEGSVSTLKIQRTERGDSAVYLCASSSRTGEGHTFGSGTRLTVV.

The table lists this clone with a few counts. The chain employs TRBV7-9 and TRBJ2-3, with 7 bases matching TRBD2. This CDR3 spans 15 amino acids. Germline loops: CDR1 SEHNR, CDR2 FQNEAQ (reference sequence). Trimming took 5 bases from V and 3 from J; bases not matched to a gene: 8. CDR3 loop: CASSPPGGGTDTQYF. As DNA, the CDR3 is TGTGCCAGCAGCCCCCCTGGGGGGGGGACAGATACGCAGTATTTT.

The V call is TRBV5-5, the J call TRBJ2-5, with TRBD2 matching 8 bases. CDR3 size: 15 residues. CDR1 is SGHKS, CDR2 YYEKEE, per germline (reference sequence). V trimming: 3 bases; J trimming: 1 base; junction bases outside the gene matches: 5. The DNA of the CDR3 is TGTGCCAGCAGCTCGATCGGGGGGGCCCAAGAGACCCAGTACTTC. It specifies CASSSIGGAQETQYF.

This chain links TRBV6-6 with TRBJ2-3; 10 positions match TRBD2. J gave up 6 bases and V 7 bases, and 7 bases lay outside the gene matches. Germline V gene lookup returns CDR1 MNHNY and CDR2 SVGAGI (reference sequence). The length of the CDR3 is 14 residues. In nucleotides, the CDR3 is TGTGCCAGCACCATCCTAGCGGGGGATGATACGCAGTATTTT. This encodes CASTILAGDDTQYF.

The rearrangement links TRBV5-1 to TRBJ1-1; 8 nucleotides match TRBD1. V lost 3 bases to trimming and J lost 4 bases; unmatched junction nucleotides: 11. Germline V gene data show CDR1 as SGHRS and CDR2 as YFSETQ. The length of the CDR3 is 16 residues. CDR3 residues: CASSSGGQGLSTEAFF. The DNA for the CDR3 is TGCGCCAGCAGCTCAGGAGGACAGGGATTGAGCACTGAAGCTTTCTTT. The complete variable domain, with remaining parts taken from reference TRBV5-1 and TRBJ1-1, reads KAGVTQTPRYLIKTRGQQVTLSCSPISGHRSVSWYQQTPGQGLQFLFEYFSETQRNKGNFPGRFSGRQFSNSRSEMNVSTLELGDSALYLCASSSGGQGLSTEAFFGQGTRLTVV.

This sequence joins TRBV4-1 and TRBJ1-3; no clear D. CDR3 size: 14 residues. V lost 2 bases and J 4 bases, leaving 9 bases between the germline ends. Germline CDR1 MGHRA, CDR2 YSYEKL. CDR3 region: CASSQPLRGNTIYF. CDR3 coding DNA: TGCGCCAGCAGCCAACCCCTCCGGGGAAACACCATATATTTT.

V and J are TRBV3-1 (or the pseudogene TRBV3-2) and TRBJ1-5, with TRBD1 matching 8 bases. CDR1 and CDR2 (germline): LGHDT, YNNKEL (reference sequence). This CDR3 contains 14 residues. Losses at the gene ends were 0 bases for V and 10 bases for J; bases not matched to a gene: 5. The CDR3 DNA follows: TGTGCCAGCAGCCAAGATCCGACAGGGGAACCCCAGCATTTT. This translates into CASSQDPTGEPQHF.

The gene calls are TRBV6-5 and TRBJ1-6, with 9 bases identical to TRBD1. V lost 5 bases, J lost 7 bases, and 6 bases stayed unmatched. Per germline, CDR1 MNHEY and CDR2 SVGAGI. The CDR3 is made up of 15 amino acids. The CDR3 spells CASSNAGQGNSPLHF. The CDR3 nucleotides read TGTGCCAGCAGTAACGCGGGACAGGGAAATTCACCCCTCCACTTT.

V usage is TRBV2 and J usage is TRBJ2-1; D remains unclear. Germline CDR1 SNHLY, CDR2 FYNNEI. Trimming removed 4 bases at V and 0 bases at J, with 7 bases between. There are 14 residues in the CDR3. In nucleotides, the CDR3 is TGTGCCAGCAGTGCCGGTTACTCCTACAATGAGCAGTTCTTC. Amino acids: CASSAGYSYNEQFF.

The chain has TRBV9 and TRBJ1-2; 7 bases map to TRBD1. The trim removed 2 bases at V and 8 bases at J, leaving 12 bases unmatched. CDR1 is SGDLS and CDR2 is YYNGEE in the germline V gene. The CDR3 has 15 amino acids. CDR3 residues: CASSVGQSPGGGYTF. The DNA for the CDR3 is TGTGCCAGCAGCGTGGGACAGTCCCCCGGAGGAGGCTACACCTTC.